This T cell receptor beta chain is drawn from a study of blood T cell repertoires in COVID-19. Study context: Material from acute and convalescent COVID-19 was sourced from the United States, Italy and Spain. Sources were T cells, B-cell-depleted T cells, or PBMCs; the material itself was cDNA or gDNA.

Original analysis: Counts of nucleated cells, estimated from reference gene primer amplification, were obtained. Repertoires were generated with immunoSEQ multiplex PCR, while TCRdb's copy carries only in-frame clones and drops some. The DNA gave D and trimming, while V, J and clone size come from that table. The table records about 310,000 clones, about nine tenths of them present only once. The TCR originated in a man aged 45 to 65 with active or convalescent COVID-19. Sequencing used peripheral blood.

The CDR3 nucleotides read TGTGCCAGCAGTTCGCTCGGGGGGGTCCGATTCACCGGGGAGCTGTTTTTT. This codes for CASSSLGGVRFTGELFF. This rearrangement joins TRBV6-2 or TRBV6-3 to TRBJ2-2, with 8 bases fitting TRBD2. The CDR3 contains 17 residues. After removal of 4 bases from V and 4 bases from J, the junction contained 11 bases not matched to a gene. Germline CDR1 and CDR2: MNHEY and SVGEGT.